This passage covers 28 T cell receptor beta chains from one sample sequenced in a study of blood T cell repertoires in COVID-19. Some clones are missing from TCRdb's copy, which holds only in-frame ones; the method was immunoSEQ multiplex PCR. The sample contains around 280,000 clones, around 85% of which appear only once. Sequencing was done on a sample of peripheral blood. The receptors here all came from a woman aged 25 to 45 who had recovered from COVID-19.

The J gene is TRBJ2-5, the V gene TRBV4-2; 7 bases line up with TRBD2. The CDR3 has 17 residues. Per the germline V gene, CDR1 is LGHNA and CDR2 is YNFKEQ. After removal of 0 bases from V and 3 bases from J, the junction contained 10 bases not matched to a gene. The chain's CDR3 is CASSQDDGGSPKETQYF. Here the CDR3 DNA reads TGTGCCAGCAGCCAAGATGATGGCGGGAGCCCCAAAGAGACCCAGTACTTC.

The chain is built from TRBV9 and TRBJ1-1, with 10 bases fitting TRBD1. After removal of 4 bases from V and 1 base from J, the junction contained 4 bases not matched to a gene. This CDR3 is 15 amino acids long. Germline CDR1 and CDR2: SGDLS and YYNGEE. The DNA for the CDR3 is TGTGCCAGCAGCCCCAGGGACAGGGGGAACACTGAAGCTTTCTTT. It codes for CASSPRDRGNTEAFF.

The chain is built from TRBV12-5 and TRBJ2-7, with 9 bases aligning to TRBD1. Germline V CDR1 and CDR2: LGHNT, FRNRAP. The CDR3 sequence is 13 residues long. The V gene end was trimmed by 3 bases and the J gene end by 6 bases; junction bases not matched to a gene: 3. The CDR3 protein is CASGFGQGFEQYF. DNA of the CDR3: TGTGCTAGTGGTTTCGGACAGGGGTTCGAGCAGTACTTC.

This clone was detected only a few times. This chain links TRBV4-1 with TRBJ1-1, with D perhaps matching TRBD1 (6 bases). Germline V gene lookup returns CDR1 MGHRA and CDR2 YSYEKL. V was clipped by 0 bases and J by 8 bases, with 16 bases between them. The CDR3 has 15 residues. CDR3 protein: CASSQETGSWTEAFF. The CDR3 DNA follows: TGCGCCAGCAGCCAAGAAACAGGGTCTTGGACGGAAGCTTTCTTT.

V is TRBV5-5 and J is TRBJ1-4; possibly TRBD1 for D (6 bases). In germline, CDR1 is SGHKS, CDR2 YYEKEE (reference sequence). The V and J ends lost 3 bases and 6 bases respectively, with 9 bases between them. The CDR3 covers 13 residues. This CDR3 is CASSSKGDEKLFF. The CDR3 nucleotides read TGTGCCAGCAGCTCGAAGGGGGATGAAAAACTGTTTTTT.

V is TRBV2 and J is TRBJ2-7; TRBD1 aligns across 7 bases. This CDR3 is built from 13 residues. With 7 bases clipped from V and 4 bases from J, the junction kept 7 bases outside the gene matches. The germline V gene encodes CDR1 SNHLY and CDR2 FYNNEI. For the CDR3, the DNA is TGTGCCAGCAAGACAGGGTTTTCGTACGAGCAGTACTTC. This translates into CASKTGFSYEQYF.

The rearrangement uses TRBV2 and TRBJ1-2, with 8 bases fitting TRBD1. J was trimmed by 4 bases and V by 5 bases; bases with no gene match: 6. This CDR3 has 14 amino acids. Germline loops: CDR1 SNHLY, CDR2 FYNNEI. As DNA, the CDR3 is TGTGCCAGCAGTTCCGACAGGGGAGCCTATGGCTACACCTTC. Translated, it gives CASSSDRGAYGYTF.

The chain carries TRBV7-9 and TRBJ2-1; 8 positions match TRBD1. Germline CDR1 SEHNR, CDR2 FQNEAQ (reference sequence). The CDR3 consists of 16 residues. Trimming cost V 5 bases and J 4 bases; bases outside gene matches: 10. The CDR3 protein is CASSPGPGTGYNEQFF. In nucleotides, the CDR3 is TGTGCCAGCAGCCCCGGACCCGGGACAGGATACAATGAGCAGTTCTTC.

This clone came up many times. Here the CDR3 reads CASSLADTGELFF. CDR3 bases: TGTGCCAGCAGCTTAGCAGACACCGGGGAGCTGTTTTTT. The chain combines TRBV11-3 with TRBJ2-2; D is unresolved. Between the trimmed V and J ends, which lost 1 base and 3 bases, there was a span of 3 bases. CDR1 and CDR2 from the germline V gene are SGHNT and YENEEA. The CDR3 has 13 residues.

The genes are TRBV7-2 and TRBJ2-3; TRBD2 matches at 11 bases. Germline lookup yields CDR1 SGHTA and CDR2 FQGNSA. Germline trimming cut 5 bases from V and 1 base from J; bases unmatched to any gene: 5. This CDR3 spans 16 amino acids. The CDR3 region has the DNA TGTGCCAGCAGCGCCTCGACTAGCGGGGGCACAGATACGCAGTATTTT. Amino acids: CASSASTSGGTDTQYF.

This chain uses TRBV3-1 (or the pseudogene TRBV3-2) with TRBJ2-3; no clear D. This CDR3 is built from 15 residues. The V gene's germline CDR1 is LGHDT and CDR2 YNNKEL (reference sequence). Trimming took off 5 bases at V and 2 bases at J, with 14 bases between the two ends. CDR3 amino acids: CASSIRHYYTDTQYF. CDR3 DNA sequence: TGTGCCAGCAGCATAAGGCACTATTACACAGATACGCAGTATTTT.

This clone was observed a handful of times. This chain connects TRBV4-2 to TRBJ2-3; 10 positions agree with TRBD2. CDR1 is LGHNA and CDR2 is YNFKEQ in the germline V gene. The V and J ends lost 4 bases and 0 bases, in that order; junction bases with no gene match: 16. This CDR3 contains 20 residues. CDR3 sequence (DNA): TGTGCCAGCAGCCCGCCCCGTCGCCTAGCGGGGGCCCTTAGCACAGATACGCAGTATTTT. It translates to CASSPPRRLAGALSTDTQYF.

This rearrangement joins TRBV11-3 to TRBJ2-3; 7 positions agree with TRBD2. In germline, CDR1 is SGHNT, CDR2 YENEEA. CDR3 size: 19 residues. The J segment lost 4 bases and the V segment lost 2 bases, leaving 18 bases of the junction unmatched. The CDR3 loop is CASSLSFPVGAGEADTQYF. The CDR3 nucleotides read TGTGCCAGCAGCTTATCCTTCCCCGTAGGTGCGGGAGAGGCAGATACGCAGTATTTT.

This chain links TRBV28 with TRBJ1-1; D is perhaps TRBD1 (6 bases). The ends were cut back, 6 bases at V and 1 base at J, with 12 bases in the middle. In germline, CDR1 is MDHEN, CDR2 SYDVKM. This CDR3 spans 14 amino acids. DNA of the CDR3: TGTGCCAGCAGGGCGGGGGCGCGGAACACTGAAGCTTTCTTT. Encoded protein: CASRAGARNTEAFF.

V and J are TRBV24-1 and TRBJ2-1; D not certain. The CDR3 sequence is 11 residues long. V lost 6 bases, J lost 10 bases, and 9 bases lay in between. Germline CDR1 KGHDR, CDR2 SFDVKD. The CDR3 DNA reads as TGTGCCACCAGTTCTGAGATCGAGCAGTTCTTC. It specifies CATSSEIEQFF.

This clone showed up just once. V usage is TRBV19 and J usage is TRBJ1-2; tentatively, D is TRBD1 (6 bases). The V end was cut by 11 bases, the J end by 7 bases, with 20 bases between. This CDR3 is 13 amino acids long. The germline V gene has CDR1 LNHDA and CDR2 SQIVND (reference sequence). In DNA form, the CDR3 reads TGTGCCTCAACCCCGGGGGGCAATACTGGCTACACCTTC. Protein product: CASTPGGNTGYTF. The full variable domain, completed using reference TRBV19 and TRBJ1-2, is DGGITQSPKYLFRKEGQNVTLSCEQNLNHDAMYWYRQDPGQGLRLIYYSQIVNDFQKGDIAEGYSVSREKKESFPLTVTSAQKNPTAFYLCASTPGGNTGYTFGSGTRLTVV.

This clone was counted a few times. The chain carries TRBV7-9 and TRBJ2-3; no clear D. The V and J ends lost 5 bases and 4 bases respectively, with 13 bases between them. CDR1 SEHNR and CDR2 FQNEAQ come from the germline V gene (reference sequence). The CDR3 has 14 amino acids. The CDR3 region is CASSIDLVPDTQYF. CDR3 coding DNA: TGTGCCAGCAGCATAGATTTAGTCCCAGATACGCAGTATTTT.

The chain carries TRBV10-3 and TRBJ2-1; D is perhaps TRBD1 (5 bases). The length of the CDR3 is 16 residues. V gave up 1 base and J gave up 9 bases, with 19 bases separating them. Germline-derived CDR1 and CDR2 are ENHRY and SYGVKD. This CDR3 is CAISELEAGIRGEQFF. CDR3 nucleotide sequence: TGTGCCATCAGTGAGTTAGAGGCAGGGATAAGGGGTGAGCAGTTCTTC.

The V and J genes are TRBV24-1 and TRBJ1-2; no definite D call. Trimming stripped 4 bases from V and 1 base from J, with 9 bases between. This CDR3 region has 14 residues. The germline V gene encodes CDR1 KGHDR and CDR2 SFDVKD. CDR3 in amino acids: CATSDPTVNYGYTF. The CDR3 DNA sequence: TGTGCCACCAGTGACCCCACAGTTAACTATGGCTACACCTTC.

The CDR3 spells CASSLQGMGASFF. CDR3 nucleotide sequence: TGTGCCAGCAGCCTACAGGGGATGGGGGCATCTTTCTTT. The chain couples TRBV12-3 or TRBV12-4 to TRBJ1-1, with 7 bases matching TRBD1. Unmatched junction bases numbered 13, after V lost 6 bases and J lost 12 bases. The CDR3 has 13 residues.

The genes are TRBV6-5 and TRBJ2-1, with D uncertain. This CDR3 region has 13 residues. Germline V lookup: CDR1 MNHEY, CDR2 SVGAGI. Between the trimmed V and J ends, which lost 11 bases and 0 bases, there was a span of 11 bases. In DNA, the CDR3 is TGTGCCGTACTGACAAGCTCCTACAATGAGCAGTTCTTC. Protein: CAVLTSSYNEQFF.

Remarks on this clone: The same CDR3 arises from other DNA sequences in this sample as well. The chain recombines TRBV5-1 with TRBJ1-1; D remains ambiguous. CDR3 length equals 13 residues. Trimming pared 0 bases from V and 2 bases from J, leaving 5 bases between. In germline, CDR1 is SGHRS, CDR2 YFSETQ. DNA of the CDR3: TGCGCCAGCAGCTTGGCCGGTAACACTGAAGCTTTCTTT. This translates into CASSLAGNTEAFF.

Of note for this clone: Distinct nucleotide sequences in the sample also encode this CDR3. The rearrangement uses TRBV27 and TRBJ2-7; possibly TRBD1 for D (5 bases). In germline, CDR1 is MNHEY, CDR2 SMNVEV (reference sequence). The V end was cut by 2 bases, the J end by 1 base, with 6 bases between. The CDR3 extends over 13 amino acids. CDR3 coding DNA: TGTGCCAGCAGTTTACAGGGATCCTACGAGCAGTACTTC. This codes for CASSLQGSYEQYF.

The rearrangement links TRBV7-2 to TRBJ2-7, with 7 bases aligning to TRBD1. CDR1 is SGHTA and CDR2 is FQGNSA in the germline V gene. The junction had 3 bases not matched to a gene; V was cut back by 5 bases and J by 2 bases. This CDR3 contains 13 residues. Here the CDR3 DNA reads TGTGCCAGCAGCCGGGACAGTCCCTACGAGCAGTACTTC. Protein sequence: CASSRDSPYEQYF.

As DNA, the CDR3 is TGTGCCAGCTCACCCTCGACAGGGCCCCAGCCCCAGCATTTT. Protein: CASSPSTGPQPQHF. The chain employs TRBV18 and TRBJ1-5, with 7 bases fitting TRBD1. Unmatched junction bases numbered 6, after V lost 3 bases and J lost 7 bases. CDR3 size: 14 residues. Germline V gene sequence: CDR1 KGHSH, CDR2 LQKENI.

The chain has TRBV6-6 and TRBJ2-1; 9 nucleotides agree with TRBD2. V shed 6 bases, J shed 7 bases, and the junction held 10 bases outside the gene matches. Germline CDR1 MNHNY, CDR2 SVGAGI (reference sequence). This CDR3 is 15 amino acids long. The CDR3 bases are TGTGCCAGCAGGGGAGCGGGAGGCGAGGCTAATGAGCAGTTCTTC. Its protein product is CASRGAGGEANEQFF.

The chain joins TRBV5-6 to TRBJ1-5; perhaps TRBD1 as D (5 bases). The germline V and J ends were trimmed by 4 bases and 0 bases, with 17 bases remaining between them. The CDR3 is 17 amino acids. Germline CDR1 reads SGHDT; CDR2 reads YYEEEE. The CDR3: CASSVDPGLSSNQPQHF. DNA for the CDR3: TGTGCCAGCAGCGTAGATCCGGGACTCAGTAGCAATCAGCCCCAGCATTTT.

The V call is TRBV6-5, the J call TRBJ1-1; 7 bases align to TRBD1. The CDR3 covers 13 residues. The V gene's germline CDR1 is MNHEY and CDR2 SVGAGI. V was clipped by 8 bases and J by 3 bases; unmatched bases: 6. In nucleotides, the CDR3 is TGTGCCAGCTGTAGGGGGCAAGACACTGAAGCTTTCTTT. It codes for CASCRGQDTEAFF.